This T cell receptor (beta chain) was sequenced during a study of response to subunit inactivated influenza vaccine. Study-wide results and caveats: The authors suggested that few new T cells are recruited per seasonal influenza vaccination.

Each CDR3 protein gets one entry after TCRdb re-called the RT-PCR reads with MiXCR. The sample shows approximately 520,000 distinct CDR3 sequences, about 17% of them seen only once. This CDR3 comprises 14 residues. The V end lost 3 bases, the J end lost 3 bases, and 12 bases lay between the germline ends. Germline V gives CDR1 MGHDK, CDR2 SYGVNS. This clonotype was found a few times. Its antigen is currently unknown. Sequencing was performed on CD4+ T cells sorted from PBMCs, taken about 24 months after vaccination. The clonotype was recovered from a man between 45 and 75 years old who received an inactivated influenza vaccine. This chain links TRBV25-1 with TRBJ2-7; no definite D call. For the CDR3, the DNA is TGTGCCAGCAGTGACTCAAGACCCAACTACGAGCAGTACTTC. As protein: CASSDSRPNYEQYF.